Following are 14 T cell receptor beta chains from one sample sequenced in a study of T cell repertoires in cytomegalovirus infection. For these receptors, no antigen is known. TCRdb ran MiXCR on the reads and lists one entry per CDR3 protein. The table lists about 890,000 distinct CDR3 sequences, about a third of them singletons. The source was cultured CD8+ T cells from PBMCs, collected from culture after CMV antigen stimulation. The receptor source for this set is a human donor in good health (CMV status not recorded). Some clones in this sample may be carry-over from other donors' samples.

This clonotype was observed a few times. Germline and junction disagree at one end, which may indicate a read error. The rearrangement joins TRBV5-3 to TRBJ1-1; 8 bases are a match to TRBD1. TRBV5-3 is filed as an ORF, its function uncertain. The CDR3 is 15 residues long. For the CDR3, the DNA is TGTGCCAGCAGCTTCACAGGGGGTAGTTGGACTGAAGCTTTCTTT. Translated: CASSFTGGSWTEAFF.

The chain combines TRBV7-6 with TRBJ1-6, with 9 bases fitting TRBD1. With V trimmed by 5 bases and J by 8 bases, 19 bases remained unmatched. From germline, CDR1 is SGHVS and CDR2 FNYEAQ. This CDR3 has 19 amino acids. This CDR3 is CASSPQQGASLGGYSPLHF. The CDR3, as DNA: TGTGCCAGCAGCCCCCAACAGGGGGCAAGCCTCGGTGGATATTCACCCCTCCACTTT.

The gene calls are TRBV5-5 and TRBJ2-3; weak D call: TRBD2 (6 bases). CDR3 length: 15 amino acids. Germline lookup yields CDR1 SGHKS and CDR2 YYEKEE (reference sequence). Trimming cost V 4 bases and J 2 bases, with 14 bases left between them. For the CDR3, the DNA is TGTGCCAGCAGCCTCCGGGACTCGTACACAGATACGCAGTATTTT. This translates into CASSLRDSYTDTQYF. Together with reference TRBV5-5 and TRBJ2-3, the CDR3 gives the full variable domain: DAGVTQSPTHLIKTRGQQVTLRCSPISGHKSVSWYQQVLGQGPQFIFQYYEKEERGRGNFPDRFSARQFPNYSSELNVNALLLGDSALYLCASSLRDSYTDTQYFGPGTRLTVL.

The chain is built from TRBV5-6 and TRBJ1-1; a possible D gene is TRBD1 (6 bases). The CDR3 is 13 amino acids. Trimming pared 6 bases from V and 5 bases from J, leaving 14 bases between. Germline CDR1 SGHDT, CDR2 YYEEEE. CDR3 sequence: CASTGQLRTEAFF. Here the CDR3 DNA reads TGTGCCAGCACCGGACAGTTAAGAACTGAAGCTTTCTTT.

CDR3 coding DNA: TGCAGCGTTGGTATGAACACTGAAGCTTTCTTT. Its protein is CSVGMNTEAFF. The chain uses TRBV29-1 and TRBJ1-1; D gene ambiguous. The CDR3 consists of 11 residues. Trimming stripped 4 bases from V and 0 bases from J, with 3 bases between. Germline V CDR1 and CDR2: SQVTM, ANQGSEA. Full variable domain (rest looked up from reference TRBV29-1 and TRBJ1-1): SAVISQKPSRDICQRGTSLTIQCQVDSQVTMMFWYRQQPGQSLTLIATANQGSEATYESGFVIDKFPISRPNLTFSTLTVSNMSPEDSSIYLCSVGMNTEAFFGQGTRLTVV.

This clonotype was seen only a few times. The rearrangement uses TRBV6-6 and TRBJ2-6, with a possible D match to TRBD1 (5 bases). The V end was cut by 5 bases, the J end by 0 bases, with 14 bases between. This CDR3 spans 17 amino acids. Germline assignment: CDR1 MNHNY and CDR2 SVGAGI (reference sequence). CDR3 amino acids: CASSDRTTDSGANVLTF. The DNA for the CDR3 is TGTGCCAGCAGTGACCGGACAACGGACTCTGGGGCCAACGTCCTGACTTTC.

The J gene is TRBJ2-2, the V gene TRBV7-6; the D gene is possibly TRBD1 (6 bases). V was shortened by 5 bases and J by 8 bases, with 12 bases between the two germline ends. CDR1 and CDR2 (germline): SGHVS, FNYEAQ. There are 13 residues in the CDR3. CDR3 nucleotide sequence: TGTGCCAGCAGCGGCCCCGGGACAGGGGAGCTGTTTTTT. Translating gives CASSGPGTGELFF.

This clonotype was recorded a few times. The chain recombines TRBV6-2 or TRBV6-3 with TRBJ2-2; a weak D match, TRBD1 (5 bases). Germline loops: CDR1 MNHEY, CDR2 SVGEGT. Trimming removed 0 bases at V and 1 base at J, with 21 bases between. The CDR3 consists of 20 residues. CDR3 sequence: CASSYSGLQGYLLNTGELFF. The CDR3 nucleotides are TGTGCCAGCAGTTACTCAGGTCTCCAGGGTTATTTATTGAACACCGGGGAGCTGTTTTTT.

The table lists this clonotype with many counts. The chain uses TRBV7-2 and TRBJ1-6, with 7 bases aligning to TRBD1. Unmatched junction bases numbered 8, after V lost 5 bases and J lost 4 bases. From germline, CDR1 is SGHTA and CDR2 FQGNSA. The CDR3 is 16 residues long. The CDR3, as DNA: TGTGCCAGCAGCCCGCCGGGACAGAGATATAATTCACCCCTCCACTTT. This codes for CASSPPGQRYNSPLHF.

The chain couples TRBV27 to TRBJ2-1; D gene unclear. The CDR3 extends over 15 amino acids. Trimming stripped 3 bases from V and 6 bases from J, with 15 bases between. Germline values: CDR1 MNHEY, CDR2 SMNVEV (reference sequence). Here the CDR3 DNA reads TGTGCCAGCAGTTTCCCCAGTAGACCTGGCAATGAGCAGTTCTTC. Translation: CASSFPSRPGNEQFF.

V is TRBV6-6 and J is TRBJ1-4; no firm D call. There are 13 residues in the CDR3. V shed 7 bases and J shed 7 bases, with 13 bases lying between them. CDR1 and CDR2 from the germline V gene are MNHNY and SVGAGI (reference sequence). In nucleotides, the CDR3 is TGTGCCAGCAAGATGCACGCGGGTGAAAAACTGTTTTTT. It is translated as CASKMHAGEKLFF.

The chain is built from TRBV6-1 and TRBJ2-7, with no clear D. This CDR3 comprises 10 residues. Trimming pared 5 bases from V and 7 bases from J, leaving 6 bases between. CDR1 and CDR2 (germline): MNHNS, SASEGT. Here the CDR3 reads CASSNREQYF. The CDR3 DNA reads TGTGCCAGCAGTAACAGAGAGCAGTACTTC.

The genes are TRBV27 and TRBJ1-6; a weak D match, TRBD1 (5 bases). V was pared by 5 bases and J by 10 bases, with 12 bases between. This CDR3 is built from 13 residues. In germline, CDR1 is MNHEY, CDR2 SMNVEV (reference sequence). Written as DNA, the CDR3 is TGTGCCAGCAGTCCGCTCCAGGGCTCACCCCTCCACTTT. This gives the protein CASSPLQGSPLHF.

This clonotype showed up just a few times. This rearrangement joins TRBV6-2 or TRBV6-3 to TRBJ2-1; TRBD1 aligns across 7 bases. Trimming took 3 bases from V and 0 from J; bases not matched to a gene: 11. This CDR3 comprises 18 residues. The V gene's germline CDR1 is MNHEY and CDR2 SVGEGT. The CDR3 DNA reads as TGTGCCAGCAGTTATAGGGCTACGGGACAGCCCTCCTACAATGAGCAGTTCTTC. Protein product: CASSYRATGQPSYNEQFF.